The T cell receptor beta chain under discussion was sequenced for a study of identifying expanded T cells in peripheral blood. Healthy donors had no documented immune events, such as infections, while sampled. Whole-study findings and limits: Over two and four weeks, about 15 and 19 clones changed, versus approximately 1.2 between replicates. Across healthy donors, higher total template counts meant significantly greater approximately two-week count variance.

As to this clone: Its cognate antigen is unknown.

Data came from immunoSEQ multiplex PCR; TCRdb stores just in-frame clones and leaves some out. The table lists 90,000 to 95,000 clones, approximately 85% of them singletons. Trimming pared 4 bases from V and 5 bases from J, leaving 18 bases between. There are 16 residues in the CDR3. Germline loops: CDR1 MGHRA, CDR2 YSYEKL. The clonotype was recovered from a person between 18 and 75 years old in good health. The chain joins TRBV4-1 to TRBJ1-5; D uncertain. The source material was blood. CDR3 in amino acids: CASSLSPVQGDQPQHF. CDR3 in DNA: TGCGCCAGCAGCCTCTCTCCCGTACAAGGTGATCAGCCCCAGCATTTT.